The 8 T cell receptor beta chains listed next were all sequenced from one sample in a study of cytomegalovirus exposure and HLA in healthy donors. Method: immunoSEQ multiplex PCR; TCRdb's copy keeps in-frame clones and lacks some. Of about 150,000 clones in the sample, approximately 86% are singletons; the top ten hold 20% to 25%. The material sequenced was PBMCs. Receptors were obtained from a man aged 18 to 30 in good health and CMV-seropositive.

The J gene is TRBJ1-1, the V gene TRBV5-1; no clear D gene. V lost 6 bases, J lost 0 bases, and 12 bases lay in between. CDR1 is SGHRS, CDR2 YFSETQ, per germline. This CDR3 spans 14 amino acids. In DNA form, the CDR3 reads TGCGCCAGCACTCGGACGGACTTGAACACTGAAGCTTTCTTT. Its protein is CASTRTDLNTEAFF.

The chain uses TRBV4-1 and TRBJ2-2; TRBD1 is a possible D gene (5 bases). Germline CDR1 and CDR2: MGHRA and YSYEKL. The ends were cut back, 1 base at V and 3 bases at J, with 12 bases in the middle. The CDR3 runs to 16 residues. The CDR3 DNA is TGCGCCAGCAGCCAAGCTAAGGGGTGGGACACCGGGGAGCTGTTTTTT. This codes for CASSQAKGWDTGELFF.

The chain is built from TRBV6-5 and TRBJ2-3; a weak D match, TRBD2 (6 bases). Trimming left V 0 bases short and J 5 bases short, with 12 bases between. The CDR3 covers 15 residues. Germline V gene lookup returns CDR1 MNHEY and CDR2 SVGAGI. The CDR3 nucleotides are TGTGCCAGCAGTTACTCCGGGCAGGGAGGAGATACGCAGTATTTT. Encoded protein: CASSYSGQGGDTQYF.

The chain carries TRBV6-6 and TRBJ1-2; 8 nucleotides match TRBD1. Germline V gene lookup returns CDR1 MNHNY and CDR2 SVGAGI (reference sequence). The CDR3 totals 15 residues. With V trimmed by 4 bases and J by 5 bases, 9 bases remained unmatched. The CDR3 is CASSSPDRAWYGYTF. DNA for the CDR3: TGTGCCAGCAGTTCACCGGACAGGGCTTGGTATGGCTACACCTTC.

This clone was counted once. The rearrangement links TRBV29-1 to TRBJ2-1; 8 bases match TRBD1. J gave up 4 bases and V 4 bases, and 6 bases lay outside the gene matches. The CDR3 totals 14 residues. Germline lookup yields CDR1 SQVTM and CDR2 ANQGSEA. The CDR3 sequence is CSVGATGAYNEQFF. CDR3 in DNA: TGCAGCGTTGGAGCGACAGGGGCGTACAATGAGCAGTTCTTC.

Turning to this clone: The sample carries other DNA sequences with the same CDR3. The gene calls are TRBV29-1 and TRBJ1-1; possible D gene TRBD1, 5 bases. This CDR3 is built from 10 residues. The germline CDR1 and CDR2 sequences are SQVTM and ANQGSEA. V lost 4 bases to trimming and J lost 6 bases, with 6 bases between them. As DNA, the CDR3 is TGCAGCGTTGGGGACTCTGAAGCTTTCTTT. Translating gives CSVGDSEAFF.

This clone was seen only a few times. This chain connects TRBV29-1 to TRBJ1-5, with 7 positions matching TRBD1. CDR3 length: 14 residues. Germline V lookup: CDR1 SQVTM, CDR2 ANQGSEA. The ends lost 7 bases at V and 1 base at J; junction bases unmatched: 7. The CDR3 DNA reads as TGCAGCGCTTTTACACAGGGGAGCAATCAGCCCCAGCATTTT. This translates into CSAFTQGSNQPQHF.

This chain connects TRBV6-6 to TRBJ1-5, with 10 bases fitting TRBD1. CDR3 size: 15 residues. CDR1 and CDR2 from the germline V gene are MNHNY and SVGAGI (reference sequence). The trim removed 10 bases at V and 4 bases at J, leaving 10 bases unmatched. The CDR3 DNA is TGTGCCACCACGCCGGGACAGGGGATTAATCAGCCCCAGCATTTT. Amino acid sequence: CATTPGQGINQPQHF.